This entry lists 15 T cell receptor beta chains sequenced from one sample in a study of T cells after yellow fever vaccination (dated by TCRdb to the late 2010s). The sample's treatment or condition label is to be understood as: live attenuated yellow fever vaccine strain. Libraries were made using 5' RACE. Reads for this sample came from an Illumina HiSeq 2500. TCRdb took the public reads, trimmed them with fastp at Q25, ran MiXCR for clone calling and kept in-frame beta chains. Every CDR3 protein is listed once, alongside the most common genes and DNA of its rows. The sample includes some 560,000 distinct CDR3 sequences, with roughly 19% observed a single time. Clones ranked in the top ten supply roughly an eighth of the sample. The sample in question was PBMCs, obtained 15 days after the yellow fever booster vaccination. The receptor source for this set is a man younger than 40 who received the YFV17D yellow fever vaccine.

In its sample, this clonotype was seen many times. The chain is built from TRBV25-1 and TRBJ2-7; no firm D call. The ends were cut back, 8 bases at V and 2 bases at J, with 13 bases in the middle. The CDR3 runs to 13 residues. Germline loops: CDR1 MGHDK, CDR2 SYGVNS. CDR3 in DNA: TGTGCCAGCTCCTTAGGTGTCACCTACGAGCAGTACTTC. It is translated as CASSLGVTYEQYF.

This clonotype came up a few times. The chain carries TRBV19 and TRBJ2-7; 10 bases align to TRBD2. The CDR3 runs 15 residues. Unmatched junction bases numbered 7, after V lost 3 bases and J lost 5 bases. The germline V gene encodes CDR1 LNHDA and CDR2 SQIVND (reference sequence). The DNA for the CDR3 is TGTGCCAGTAGTATTACGCTAGCGGGAGAGGACGAGCAGTACTTC. This codes for CASSITLAGEDEQYF.

This clonotype appeared a few times. Because the CDR3's place on the DNA is in doubt, the DNA is left out and the CDR3 is given as listed by TCRdb. The CDR3 loop reads CSAFGAGELFF. The chain recombines TRBV20-1 with TRBJ2-2. The CDR3 contains 11 residues when both ends are counted. The germline CDR1 and CDR2 sequences are DFQATT and SNEGSKA (reference sequence).

V usage is TRBV9 and J usage is TRBJ2-5; D perhaps matches TRBD1 (5 bases). From germline, CDR1 is SGDLS and CDR2 YYNGEE. The CDR3 covers 15 residues. The V end was cut by 3 bases, the J end by 1 base, with 13 bases between. CDR3 sequence (DNA): TGTGCCAGCAGCGCTTCTGGACAAGGCCAAGAGACCCAGTACTTC. This gives the protein CASSASGQGQETQYF.

This clonotype appeared a few times. The chain combines TRBV11-1 with TRBJ2-1; the D gene could be TRBD1 or TRBD2 (6 bases each). Germline-derived CDR1 and CDR2 are SGHAT and FQDESV (reference sequence). CDR3 length: 17 residues. Trimming took off 5 bases at V and 6 bases at J, with 23 bases between the two ends. DNA of the CDR3: TGTGCCAGCAGCATCTCCCCGTTAGGAGGGGGAACCAATGAGCAGTTCTTC. Its translation is CASSISPLGGGTNEQFF. Full variable domain (rest looked up from reference TRBV11-1 and TRBJ2-1): EAEVAQSPRYKITEKSQAVAFWCDPISGHATLYWYRQILGQGPELLVQFQDESVVDDSQLPKDRFSAERLKGVDSTLKIQPAELGDSAMYLCASSISPLGGGTNEQFFGPGTRLTVL.

This clonotype has just a few counts. The chain couples TRBV3-1 to TRBJ2-5; a weak D match, TRBD2 (6 bases). Germline V lookup: CDR1 LGHDT, CDR2 YNNKEL (reference sequence). The CDR3 sequence is 16 residues long. Trimming pared 3 bases from V and 3 bases from J, leaving 17 bases between. The CDR3 is CASSQGGGAGEETQYF. The CDR3 coding sequence is TGTGCCAGCAGCCAGGGTGGGGGAGCGGGTGAAGAGACCCAGTACTTC.

This sequence joins TRBV29-1 and TRBJ2-5, with D possibly being TRBD1 or TRBD2 (5 bases each). V gave up 4 bases and J gave up 5 bases, with 11 bases separating them. The germline CDR1 and CDR2 sequences are SQVTM and ANQGSEA. This CDR3 is built from 12 residues. CDR3 sequence: CSVVLEGETQYF. The DNA for the CDR3 is TGCAGCGTTGTACTAGAGGGGGAGACCCAGTACTTC.

This chain connects TRBV18 to TRBJ2-2; tentative D call: TRBD1 (6 bases). Germline V gene sequence: CDR1 KGHSH, CDR2 LQKENI. The CDR3 contains 15 residues. V shed 2 bases and J shed 6 bases, with 13 bases lying between them. CDR3 DNA sequence: TGTGCCAGCTCACCATCACAGGGAATTTCCGGGGAGCTGTTTTTT. This sequence encodes CASSPSQGISGELFF. The whole variable domain, filled in from reference TRBV18 and TRBJ2-2, reads NAGVMQNPRHLVRRRGQEARLRCSPMKGHSHVYWYRQLPEEGLKFMVYLQKENIIDESGMPKERFSAEFPKEGPSILRIQQVVRGDSAAYFCASSPSQGISGELFFGEGSRLTVL.

This clonotype was detected only a few times. The chain combines TRBV5-1 with TRBJ2-6; no clear D gene. V gave up 4 bases and J gave up 0 bases, with 8 bases separating them. Germline CDR1 and CDR2: SGHRS and YFSETQ. This CDR3 has 15 residues. The CDR3 here is CASSLQPSGANVLTF. Here the CDR3 DNA reads TGCGCCAGCAGCCTACAGCCCTCTGGGGCCAACGTCCTGACTTTC.

The J gene is TRBJ2-5, the V gene TRBV5-1; D might be TRBD2 (5 bases). Germline CDR1 and CDR2: SGHRS and YFSETQ. The CDR3 is 15 residues long. V lost 0 bases to trimming and J lost 3 bases, with 12 bases between them. In DNA form, the CDR3 reads TGCGCCAGCAGCTTGGGAAGCGGTTTAAAAGAGACCCAGTACTTC. Encoded protein: CASSLGSGLKETQYF.

The gene calls are TRBV3-1 and TRBJ2-1, with no clear D. The CDR3 has 13 amino acids. Germline CDR1 reads LGHDT; CDR2 reads YNNKEL (reference sequence). Trimming stripped 4 bases from V and 7 bases from J, with 11 bases between. The DNA of the CDR3 is TGTGCCAGCAGCCCATCCGCCCGGAATGAGCAGTTCTTC. Protein sequence: CASSPSARNEQFF.

This clonotype was seen only a few times. The chain employs TRBV5-1 and TRBJ2-7; 8 bases agree with TRBD1. This CDR3 has 15 residues. Germline CDR1 is SGHRS and CDR2 is YFSETQ. V lost 4 bases, J lost 3 bases, and 9 bases stayed unmatched. This CDR3 reads CASSTGQGSIYEQYF. CDR3 sequence (DNA): TGCGCCAGCAGCACTGGACAGGGATCGATCTACGAGCAGTACTTC.

Only a few counts were recorded for this clonotype. The chain links TRBV20-1 to TRBJ2-1, with 7 bases identical to TRBD1. The V segment lost 8 bases and the J segment 10 bases; nucleotides outside the gene matches: 8. CDR1 is DFQATT, CDR2 SNEGSKA, per germline (reference sequence). The CDR3 totals 11 residues. The CDR3 protein is CSTLWTGEQFF. The DNA of the CDR3 is TGCAGTACCCTCTGGACAGGAGAGCAGTTCTTC.

Only a few counts were recorded for this clonotype. V gene TRBV6-2 or TRBV6-3 combines with J gene TRBJ2-2, with TRBD2 as a possible D gene (6 bases). V lost 6 bases and J 5 bases, leaving 13 bases between the germline ends. This CDR3 spans 14 amino acids. The germline gives CDR1 MNHEY, CDR2 SVGEGT. The CDR3, as DNA: TGTGCCAGCAGGGCTTCGGGGGAAACCGGGGAGCTGTTTTTT. It specifies CASRASGETGELFF.

CDR3 nucleotide sequence: TGTGCCAGCAGTTCCCCCGGGACCTCAGAGACCCAGTACTTC. It codes for CASSSPGTSETQYF. This chain joins TRBV6-5 and TRBJ2-5; D assignment may be TRBD1 or TRBD2 (5 bases each). Trimming took 4 bases from V and 4 from J, leaving 13 bases between them. This CDR3 spans 14 amino acids. The germline V gene has CDR1 MNHEY and CDR2 SVGAGI.